This TCR beta chain appears in the sequencing data of a study of human T cells and chemical hapten exposure. About the study: The study patch tested 0.01% DPC on the upper back and read results at 6 days.

CDR1 and CDR2 from the germline V gene are SGHRS and YFSETQ. V was clipped by 4 bases and J by 5 bases; unmatched bases: 9. This CDR3 contains 15 residues. Time point described: patch test 1, 2 weeks after DPC sensitization. Treatment denoted: therapeutic diphenylcyclopropenone sensitization with weekly scalp DPC. TCRdb recomputed calls from the RACE reads with MiXCR, one row per CDR3 protein. The sample lists 84,000 or so distinct CDR3 sequences; 10% to 13% were seen once. This clonotype was counted only a few times. The chain is built from TRBV5-1 and TRBJ2-3, with 8 bases lining up with TRBD2. The sequenced sample was whole blood, obtained in connection with sensitization to the hapten diphenylcyclopropenone (DPC). The source is a man aged 40-50 years with alopecia areata. Some clones in this sample may be carry-over from other donors' samples. The CDR3 loop is CASSQEPGTRDTQYF. CDR3 sequence (DNA): TGCGCCAGCAGCCAAGAACCTGGGACTAGAGATACGCAGTATTTT.